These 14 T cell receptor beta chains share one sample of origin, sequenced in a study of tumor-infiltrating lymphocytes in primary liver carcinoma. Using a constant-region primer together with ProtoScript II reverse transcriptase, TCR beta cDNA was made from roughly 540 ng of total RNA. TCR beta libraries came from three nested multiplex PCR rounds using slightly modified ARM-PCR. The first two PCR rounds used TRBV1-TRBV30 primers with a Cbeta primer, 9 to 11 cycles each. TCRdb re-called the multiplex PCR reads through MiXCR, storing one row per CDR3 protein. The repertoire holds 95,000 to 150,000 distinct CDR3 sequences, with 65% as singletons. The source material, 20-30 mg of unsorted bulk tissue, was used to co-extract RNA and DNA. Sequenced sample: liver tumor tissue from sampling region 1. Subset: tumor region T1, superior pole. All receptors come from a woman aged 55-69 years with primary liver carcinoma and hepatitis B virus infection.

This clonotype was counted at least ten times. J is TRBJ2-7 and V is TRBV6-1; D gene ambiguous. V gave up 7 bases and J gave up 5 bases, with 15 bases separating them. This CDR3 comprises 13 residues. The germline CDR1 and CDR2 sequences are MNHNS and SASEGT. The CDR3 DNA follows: TGTGCCAGCAACATCTTTGAAGTCGACGAGCAGTACTTC. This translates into CASNIFEVDEQYF.

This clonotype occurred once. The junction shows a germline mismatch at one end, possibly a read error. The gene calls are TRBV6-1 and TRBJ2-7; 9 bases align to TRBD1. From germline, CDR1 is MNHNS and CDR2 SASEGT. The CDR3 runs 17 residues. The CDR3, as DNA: TGTGTCAGCAGTTCTAAAATTGGGACAGGGACCTCCTACGAGCACTACTTC. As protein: CVSSSKIGTGTSYEHYF.

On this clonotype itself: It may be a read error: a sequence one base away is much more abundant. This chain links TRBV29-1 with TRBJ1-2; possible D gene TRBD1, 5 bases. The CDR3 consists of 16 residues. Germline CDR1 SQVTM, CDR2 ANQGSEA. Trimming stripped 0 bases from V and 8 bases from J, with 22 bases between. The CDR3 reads CSVEDREVAVWGGYTF. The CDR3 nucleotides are TGCAGCGTTGAAGATAGAGAAGTGGCAGTGTGGGGGGGCTACACCTTC.

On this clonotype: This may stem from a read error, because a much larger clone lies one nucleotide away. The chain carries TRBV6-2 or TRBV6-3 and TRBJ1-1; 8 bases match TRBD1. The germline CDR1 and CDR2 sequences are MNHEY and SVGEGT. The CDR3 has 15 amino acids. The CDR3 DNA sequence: TGTGCCAACAGTTACTCCGCAGGGGGCGGCACTGAAGCTTTCTTT. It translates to CANSYSAGGGTEAFF.

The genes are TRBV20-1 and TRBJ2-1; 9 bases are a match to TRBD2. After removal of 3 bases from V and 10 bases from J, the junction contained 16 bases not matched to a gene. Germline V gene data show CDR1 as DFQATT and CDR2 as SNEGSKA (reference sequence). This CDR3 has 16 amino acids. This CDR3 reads CSARRSGYSGSSEQFF. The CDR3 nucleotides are TGCAGTGCTAGGAGGTCGGGTTATAGCGGGAGTTCAGAGCAGTTCTTC.

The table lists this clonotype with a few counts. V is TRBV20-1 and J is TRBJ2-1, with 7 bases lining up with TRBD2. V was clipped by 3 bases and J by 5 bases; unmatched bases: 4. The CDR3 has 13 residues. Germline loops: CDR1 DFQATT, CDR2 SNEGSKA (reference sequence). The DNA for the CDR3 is TGCAGTGCTAGTAAAGCGGGAAACAATGAGCAGTTCTTC. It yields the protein CSASKAGNNEQFF.

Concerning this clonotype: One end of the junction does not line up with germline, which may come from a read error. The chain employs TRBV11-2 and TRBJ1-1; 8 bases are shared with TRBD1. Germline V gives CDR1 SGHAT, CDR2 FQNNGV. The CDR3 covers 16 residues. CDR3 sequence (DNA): TGTGCCAGCAGCCCCGGGCAGGGGGCCTTGAACACTGAAACTTTCTTT. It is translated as CASSPGQGALNTETFF.

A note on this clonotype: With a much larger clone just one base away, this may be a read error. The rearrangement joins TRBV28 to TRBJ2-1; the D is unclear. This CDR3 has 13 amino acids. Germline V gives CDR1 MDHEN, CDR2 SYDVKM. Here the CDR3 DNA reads TGTGCCAGCAGTTTGCAAGTAAGAAATGAGCGGTTCTTC. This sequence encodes CASSLQVRNERFF.

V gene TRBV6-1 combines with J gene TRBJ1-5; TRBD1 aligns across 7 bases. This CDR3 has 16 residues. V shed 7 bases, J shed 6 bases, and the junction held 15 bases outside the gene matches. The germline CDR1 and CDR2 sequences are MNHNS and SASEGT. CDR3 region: CASTPSRDSGAQPQHF. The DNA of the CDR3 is TGTGCCAGCACCCCCTCCCGGGACAGTGGGGCTCAGCCCCAGCATTTT.

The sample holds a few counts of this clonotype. CDR3 in amino acids: CASYFSFGGRGENTEAFF. CDR3 in DNA: TGTGCCAGCTACTTTTCTTTCGGGGGCCGGGGGGAGAACACTGAAGCTTTCTTT. The chain links TRBV21-1 to TRBJ1-1; the tabulated D call, TRBD1, remains unverified against the DNA. TRBV21-1 is described as a pseudogene. This CDR3 region has 18 residues.

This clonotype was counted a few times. CDR3 amino acids: CASSLTTSGSEYETQYF. The CDR3 nucleotides are TGCGCCAGCAGCTTAACGACTAGCGGGAGCGAGTATGAGACCCAGTACTTC. The V and J genes are TRBV5-1 and TRBJ2-5; 12 bases are shared with TRBD2. Looked up from germline, CDR1 is SGHRS and CDR2 is YFSETQ. There are 17 residues in the CDR3. With 2 bases clipped from V and 5 bases from J, the junction kept 10 bases outside the gene matches.

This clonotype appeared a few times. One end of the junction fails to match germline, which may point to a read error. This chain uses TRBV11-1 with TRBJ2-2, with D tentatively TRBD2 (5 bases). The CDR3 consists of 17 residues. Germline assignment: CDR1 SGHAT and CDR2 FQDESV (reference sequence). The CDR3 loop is CASTLAPEFANTGELFF. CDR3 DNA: TGCGCCAGCACCTTAGCGCCAGAGTTCGCGAACACCGGGGAGCTGTTTTTT.

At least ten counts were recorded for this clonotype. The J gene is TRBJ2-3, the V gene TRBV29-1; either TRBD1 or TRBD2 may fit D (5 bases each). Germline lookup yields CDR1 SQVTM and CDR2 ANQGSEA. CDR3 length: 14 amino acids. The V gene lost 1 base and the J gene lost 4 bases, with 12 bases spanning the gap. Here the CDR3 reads CSVEGGKGADTQYF. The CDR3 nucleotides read TGCAGCGTTGAAGGGGGGAAAGGGGCAGATACGCAGTATTTT.

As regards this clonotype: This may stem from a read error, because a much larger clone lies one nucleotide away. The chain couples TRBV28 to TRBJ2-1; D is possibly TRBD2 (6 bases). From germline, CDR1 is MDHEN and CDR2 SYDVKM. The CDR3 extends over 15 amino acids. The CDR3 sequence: CASSSRQSRGNGQFF. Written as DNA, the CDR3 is TGTGCCAGCAGTTCCCGACAGTCGCGGGGCAATGGGCAGTTCTTC.